This TCR beta chain was sequenced for a study of blood T cell repertoires in COVID-19. Study overall: PBMCs, B-cell-depleted T cells, or T cells provided the cDNA or gDNA that made up the material.

Per germline, CDR1 MRHNA and CDR2 SNTAGT. The CDR3 runs 16 residues. With 5 bases clipped from V and 9 bases from J, the junction kept 11 bases outside the gene matches. Authors' methods: Nucleated cell number was recorded as an estimate derived from reference gene primer amplification. Method: immunoSEQ multiplex PCR; TCRdb's copy keeps in-frame clones and lacks some. That table is the source of V, J and clone size, and D and trimming were worked out from the DNA. The top ten hold about 1.5% of the sample, which has around 70,000 clones, about 88% seen once. Sequences were obtained from peripheral blood. The rearrangement joins TRBV6-4 to TRBJ2-2; 11 positions agree with TRBD2. The receptor was isolated from a man in his fifties with acute or convalescent COVID-19. CDR3 amino acids: CASSPTSGMRLRELFF. Written as DNA, the CDR3 is TGTGCCAGCAGTCCGACTAGCGGGATGAGGCTGAGGGAGCTGTTTTTT.